This T cell receptor (beta chain) derives from a study of T cells in Graves' hyperthyroidism and ophthalmopathy (dated by TCRdb to about 2019). Background for the entire study: Peripheral blood was sampled at the time of initial diagnosis, prior to any treatment. After sampling, hyperthyroidism patients received methimazole starting at 30 mg daily, and ophthalmopathy patients received high-dose intravenous methylprednisolone. An independent validation cohort of under 20 hyperthyroidism patients and some 15 patients who later progressed to ophthalmopathy tested prospective prediction of ophthalmopathy. In about 6 Graves' hyperthyroidism patients, the study also compared T-cell repertoires from thyroid tissue with T-cell repertoires from blood. To identify TCR V-J signatures that set the groups apart, the researchers used a discovery cohort of approximately 98 patients, made up of 43 with Graves' ophthalmopathy and 57 with stable Graves' hyperthyroidism. The paper reports TCR Vbeta CDR3 sequencing of about 140 peripheral blood samples: approximately 41 ophthalmopathy, around 80 hyperthyroidism and around 17 progressor patients. The approximately 100 discovery patients were divided at random into training and test sets in a 7:3 ratio.

Overall results and qualifications from the work: A model built on a 13 V-J signature distinguished ophthalmopathy from stable hyperthyroidism, reaching 87.88% sensitivity and 81% to 83% specificity in cross-validation and 80%/75% in testing. In validation, the model predicted progression to ophthalmopathy a median of about 5.9 months before onset, with roughly 70% sensitivity and more than 72% specificity. Most expanded thyroid clonotypes (frequency above 0.001) were also detected in blood, a finding suggesting that blood repertoires may reflect thyroid immune responses. No statistical method was used to fix the sample size in advance, and group allocation was not hidden from the investigators.

Reading the germline V gene gives CDR1 ENHRY and CDR2 SYGVKD. The CDR3, from cysteine to phenylalanine, totals 18 residues. The kept DNA is CDR3 alone, 54 bases in frame from the first base. Trimming takes 0 bases off V and 5 bases off J; junction bases not matched to a gene: 13. In the ophthalmopathy patients, disease was moderately to severely active, with a Clinical Activity Score of 3 or more, a NOSPECS grade of 4 or more, and a duration of less than 3 months. Exclusion was applied to patients with uncontrolled infections, other autoimmune diseases, pregnancy or lactation. Diagnoses relied on clinical symptoms, serum thyroxine and TRAb, thyroid ultrasound and orbital computed tomography. PBMCs were separated from roughly 10 ml of fresh peripheral blood using Ficoll-Paque density gradient centrifugation. Trizol reagent was used to extract total RNA, and RNA quality was then checked on an Agilent 2100 Bioanalyzer.

This clonotype was counted at least ten times. Its specific antigen is unknown. Base-call qualities are not available, and no considerably larger clone is one nucleotide away. The TCR beta CDR3 regions were amplified from the RNA transcripts. A first-round RT-PCR of the TCR CDR3 used the HTBI primer set with the Qiagen OneStep RT-PCR kit. A second multiplex PCR round built the libraries, followed by size selection and purification. Libraries were sequenced paired-end with 100 bp reads on an Illumina HiSeq2000. As for how the authors treated the data: Raw data were processed with SOAPnuke, discarding reads with adapters, uncalled bases, mean Phred below 15, or no exact constant-primer or identifier match. COPE v1.2.5 was used to merge the high-quality paired reads, and each unique nucleotide sequence was defined as a clonotype. MiTCR v1.1 was used to align clonotypes to the IMGT TRBV, TRBD and TRBJ reference segments. Analysis was restricted to V-J combinations with a frequency above 0.0001, which covered 98% to 99.2% of repertoires. A TCS score was defined as the ratio of F50 (clonal expansion) to E x V (chaos), with BLOSUM62-based TCRdist applied between CDR3 peptides within each V-J. Welch's t-statistics and random forest reduced roughly 500 V-J features to roughly 13, which were used in a naive Bayes classifier (R e1071). The public reads were quality trimmed at Q25 with fastp and then assembled into clones with MiXCR by TCRdb, keeping productive beta chains. Under each unique CDR3 protein, matching rows form one entry showing the most common genes and DNA. TCRdb's processing, not the authors', yielded these V and J calls. The sample has fewer than 550,000 distinct CDR3 sequences on record, around 22% of them singletons. The ten largest clonotypes hold approximately 11% of the sample.

What was sequenced was blood. The chain was built from TRBV10-3 and TRBJ2-7; TRBD1 lines up with 10 middle nucleotides. The sequence was obtained from a woman in her 30s with Graves' ophthalmopathy. The CDR3 has the sequence CAISESSGSGTGDNEQYF. The DNA is TGTGCCATCAGTGAGTCGTCAGGTTCCGGGACAGGGGATAACGAGCAGTACTTC.